The subject of this entry is one T cell receptor beta chain. With random hexamers, reverse transcription was performed on about 0.45 to 1 ug of RNA. Multiplex immunoSEQ PCR targeted 54 Vbeta and 13 Jbeta TCR beta segments. TCRdb redid the calling of the immunoSEQ multiplex PCR reads with MiXCR, one entry per CDR3 protein. Among about 300,000 distinct CDR3 sequences, 89% were seen once, and the ten largest hold under 0.2%. The source of the sample is a study of CD8 T cells in Susac syndrome. The CDR3 is 19 amino acids. The ends were cut back, 0 bases at V and 2 bases at J, with 20 bases in the middle. Germline assignment: CDR1 MGHRA and CDR2 YSYEKL. Negative isolation was applied to CD8+ and CD4+ T cells, and FACS enrichment was applied to TEMRA cells.

This rearrangement joins TRBV4-1 to TRBJ2-1; D unclear. The source material was CD8+ T cells from PBMCs. This TCR was recovered from a human donor with multiple sclerosis. The CDR3 region is CASSQDLTSILPPYNEQFF. Written as DNA, the CDR3 is TGCGCCAGCAGCCAAGATCTCACTTCGATTTTACCGCCCTACAATGAGCAGTTCTTC.